This TCR beta chain was captured by sequencing in a study of CD8+ T cells in alopecia areata. The wider study: Administration of oral tofacitinib to treated patients was at 5 to 10 mg twice daily. Regarding the study as a whole: TCR sharing across patients was less clear than in mice, possibly HLA-related.

Sequencing used cDNA as its template, made by extracting RNA and reverse transcribing it. Some clones are missing from TCRdb's copy, which holds only in-frame ones; the method was immunoSEQ multiplex PCR. The data hold 150,000 or so clones, with around 87% observed a single time. CDR1 is SEHNR, CDR2 FQNEAQ, per germline (reference sequence). The CDR3 has 15 amino acids. V lost 5 bases to trimming and J lost 3 bases; unmatched junction nucleotides: 8. As concerns this clone: The antigen is undetermined.

Samples from alopecia areata patients were lesional scalp punch biopsies and peripheral blood. The origin of this receptor is a human donor with alopecia areata. V is TRBV7-9 and J is TRBJ1-2; 8 bases agree with TRBD1. The source material was CD8+ T cells sorted from blood, sampled at week 0. CDR3 sequence reads: CASSPGQGGDYGYTF. DNA for the CDR3: TGTGCCAGCAGCCCAGGACAGGGAGGGGACTATGGCTACACCTTC.